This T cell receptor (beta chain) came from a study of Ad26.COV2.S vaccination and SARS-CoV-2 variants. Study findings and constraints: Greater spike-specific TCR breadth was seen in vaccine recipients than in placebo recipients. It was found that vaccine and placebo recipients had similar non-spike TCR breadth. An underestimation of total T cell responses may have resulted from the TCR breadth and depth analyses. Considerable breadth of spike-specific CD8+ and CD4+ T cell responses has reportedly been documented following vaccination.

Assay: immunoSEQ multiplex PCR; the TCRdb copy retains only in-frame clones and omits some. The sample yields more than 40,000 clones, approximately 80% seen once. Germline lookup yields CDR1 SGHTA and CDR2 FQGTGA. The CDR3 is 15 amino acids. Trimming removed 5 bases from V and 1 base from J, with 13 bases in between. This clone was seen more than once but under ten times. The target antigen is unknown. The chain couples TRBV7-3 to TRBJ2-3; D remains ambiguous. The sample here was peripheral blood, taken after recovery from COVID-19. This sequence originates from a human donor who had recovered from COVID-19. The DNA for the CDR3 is TGTGCCAGCAGCCATCGGCGGTCAGGCACAGATACGCAGTATTTT. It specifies CASSHRRSGTDTQYF.